Below are 17 T cell receptor beta chains sequenced from a single sample in a study of blood T cell repertoires in COVID-19. Assay used: immunoSEQ multiplex PCR; TCRdb lists only in-frame clones, some missing. The profile covers 200,000 to 250,000 clones, with 70% to 90% appearing a single time and approximately 10% taken by the ten largest. The sample was peripheral blood. These receptors came from a man aged 50-60 years with COVID-19, enrolled during active disease.

The rearrangement joins TRBV3-1 (or the pseudogene TRBV3-2) to TRBJ1-4; D possibly corresponds to TRBD1 (5 bases). The CDR3 covers 16 residues. CDR1 and CDR2 (germline): LGHDT, YNNKEL (reference sequence). V gave up 6 bases and J gave up 7 bases, with 21 bases separating them. This CDR3 is CASSQRRGYGGEKLFF. In DNA form, the CDR3 reads TGTGCCAGCAGTCAAAGGCGGGGGTATGGGGGTGAAAAACTGTTTTTT.

The chain carries TRBV28 and TRBJ1-5, with D perhaps TRBD1 (5 bases). Germline loops: CDR1 MDHEN, CDR2 SYDVKM. CDR3 length: 15 residues. Between the trimmed V and J ends, which lost 11 bases and 1 base, there was a span of 18 bases. The CDR3 loop is CASSMGGWSNQPQHF. For the CDR3, the DNA is TGTGCCTCCTCAATGGGGGGGTGGAGCAATCAGCCCCAGCATTTT.

The chain links TRBV5-1 to TRBJ2-2, with 11 positions matching TRBD2. The ends lost 4 bases at V and 3 bases at J; junction bases unmatched: 5. The CDR3 spans 16 residues. In germline, CDR1 is SGHRS, CDR2 YFSETQ. The CDR3 DNA follows: TGCGCCAGCAGCATACTAGCGGGAGAGTACACCGGGGAGCTGTTTTTT. Residues: CASSILAGEYTGELFF.

This chain uses TRBV28 with TRBJ2-7, with D unresolved. The CDR3 totals 12 residues. Germline CDR1 reads MDHEN; CDR2 reads SYDVKM. The V and J ends lost 4 bases and 3 bases respectively, with 7 bases between them. Written as DNA, the CDR3 is TGTGCCAGCAGTTCCTCTCGCTACGAGCAGTACTTC. This translates into CASSSSRYEQYF.

This clone has a single count. The J gene is TRBJ1-5, the V gene TRBV19; a weak D match, TRBD1 (5 bases). Germline loops: CDR1 LNHDA, CDR2 SQIVND (reference sequence). The CDR3 has 17 residues. V was clipped by 0 bases and J by 5 bases, with 17 bases between them. CDR3 protein: CASSIDGVAGSYQPQHF. The CDR3 region has the DNA TGTGCCAGTAGTATAGATGGAGTGGCAGGGTCTTATCAGCCCCAGCATTTT.

Comments on this clone: One junction end disagrees with the germline gene, perhaps due to a read error. The chain has TRBV7-3 and TRBJ2-1; 11 bases match TRBD2. Germline V gene data show CDR1 as SGHTA and CDR2 as FQGTGA. This CDR3 region has 15 residues. The CDR3 loop is CASSVTSGSMNEQFF. Here the CDR3 DNA reads TGTGCCAGCAGCGTAACTAGCGGGAGTATGAATGAGCAGTTCTTC. The full variable domain, completed using reference TRBV7-3 and TRBJ2-1, is GAGVSQTPSNKVTEKGKYVELRCDPISGHTALYWYRQSLGQGPEFLIYFQGTGAADDSGLPNDRFFAVRPEGSVSTLKIQRTERGDSAVYLCASSVTSGSMNEQFFGPGTRLTVL.

The chain uses TRBV6-2 or TRBV6-3 and TRBJ2-7; 9 bases are a match to TRBD1. CDR1 MNHEY and CDR2 SVGEGT come from the germline V gene. The CDR3 spans 15 residues. V lost 5 bases, J lost 5 bases, and 10 bases stayed unmatched. The CDR3 loop is CASSQVGTGMNEQYF. The CDR3 DNA sequence: TGTGCCAGCAGTCAGGTAGGGACAGGGATGAACGAGCAGTACTTC.

On this clone: One end of the junction fails to match germline, which may point to a read error. V usage is TRBV7-7 and J usage is TRBJ2-3; 8 bases align to TRBD2. Germline CDR1 SSHAT, CDR2 FNYEAQ (reference sequence). The length of the CDR3 is 13 residues. Written as DNA, the CDR3 is TGTGCTAGCAGCGCCCGACTAGCGGATACGCAGTATTTT. Its translation: CASSARLADTQYF.

The chain joins TRBV11-2 to TRBJ1-1; possible D gene TRBD1, 5 bases. V was shortened by 2 bases and J by 1 base, with 14 bases between the two germline ends. The CDR3 is made up of 16 amino acids. The V gene's germline CDR1 is SGHAT and CDR2 FQNNGV. CDR3 bases: TGTGCCAGCAGCTTAATGGGCGGGGCTTGGAACACTGAAGCTTTCTTT. Its protein is CASSLMGGAWNTEAFF.

The rearrangement links TRBV7-2 to TRBJ1-2; D is possibly TRBD1 (5 bases). CDR1 and CDR2 from the germline V gene are SGHTA and FQGNSA. Between the trimmed V and J ends, which lost 5 bases and 3 bases, there was a span of 16 bases. The CDR3 extends over 15 amino acids. Written as DNA, the CDR3 is TGTGCCAGCAGCACTACAGGAGATCCTGACTATGGCTACACCTTC. Translating it yields CASSTTGDPDYGYTF.

The chain is built from TRBV7-8 and TRBJ2-5; 7 bases align to TRBD2. Germline V gene sequence: CDR1 SGHVS, CDR2 FQNEAQ. The CDR3 consists of 15 residues. V lost 0 bases to trimming and J lost 2 bases; unmatched junction nucleotides: 3. In nucleotides, the CDR3 is TGTGCCAGCAGCTTAGCGGGGGGGACTCAAGAGACCCAGTACTTC. It codes for CASSLAGGTQETQYF. Filled out from reference TRBV7-8 and TRBJ2-5, the complete variable domain reads GAGVSQSPRYKVAKRGQDVALRCDPISGHVSLFWYQQALGQGPEFLTYFQNEAQLDKSGLPSDRFFAERPEGSVSTLKIQRTQQEDSAVYLCASSLAGGTQETQYFGPGTRLLVL.

The chain combines TRBV7-9 with TRBJ1-1; no clear D gene. The V gene's germline CDR1 is SEHNR and CDR2 FQNEAQ (reference sequence). The CDR3 spans 13 residues. Trimming left V 2 bases short and J 3 bases short, with 7 bases between. The CDR3 loop reads CASSLTVDTEAFF. CDR3 nucleotides: TGTGCCAGCAGCTTAACGGTGGACACTGAAGCTTTCTTT.

The chain carries TRBV30 and TRBJ1-6, with D unresolved. The CDR3 loop spans 13 amino acids. The V and J ends lost 3 bases and 9 bases respectively, with 12 bases between them. The germline V gene has CDR1 GTSNPN and CDR2 SVGIG (reference sequence). In nucleotides, the CDR3 is TGTGCCTGGAGGTCGGCGGGGAGTTCACCCCTCCACTTT. Protein product: CAWRSAGSSPLHF.

The chain employs TRBV3-1 (or the pseudogene TRBV3-2) and TRBJ2-7; 9 bases map to TRBD1. The CDR3 contains 15 residues. Trimming removed 6 bases from V and 4 bases from J; junction bases left unmatched: 10. Germline CDR1 reads LGHDT; CDR2 reads YNNKEL (reference sequence). In nucleotides, the CDR3 is TGTGCCAGCAGGGTCGCCGGGACAGGGATATACGAGCAGTACTTC. This translates into CASRVAGTGIYEQYF.

The chain couples TRBV4-1 to TRBJ2-7; 11 bases align to TRBD2. CDR3 length equals 16 residues. Unmatched junction bases numbered 4, after V lost 0 bases and J lost 3 bases. The germline V gene has CDR1 MGHRA and CDR2 YSYEKL. The CDR3 here is CASSQDLAGGIYEQYF. The CDR3 DNA follows: TGCGCCAGCAGCCAAGATTTAGCGGGAGGGATCTACGAGCAGTACTTC.

The chain couples TRBV10-1 to TRBJ1-6, with TRBD1 identical over 10 bases. The CDR3 is 14 residues long. Germline trimming cut 5 bases from V and 9 bases from J; bases unmatched to any gene: 4. Per the germline V gene, CDR1 is WNHNN and CDR2 is SYGVQD (reference sequence). The CDR3 loop is CASSTGTGVSPLHF. The CDR3 region has the DNA TGCGCCAGCAGTACCGGGACAGGGGTTTCACCCCTCCACTTT.

The rearrangement joins TRBV2 to TRBJ1-1; TRBD1 aligns across 9 bases. CDR3 length equals 16 residues. Losses at the gene ends were 6 bases for V and 4 bases for J; bases not matched to a gene: 12. Germline V CDR1 and CDR2: SNHLY, FYNNEI. The CDR3 coding sequence is TGTGCCAGCAGAATCGAACCCCGGGACAGGGTCACTGAAGCTTTCTTT. It encodes CASRIEPRDRVTEAFF.